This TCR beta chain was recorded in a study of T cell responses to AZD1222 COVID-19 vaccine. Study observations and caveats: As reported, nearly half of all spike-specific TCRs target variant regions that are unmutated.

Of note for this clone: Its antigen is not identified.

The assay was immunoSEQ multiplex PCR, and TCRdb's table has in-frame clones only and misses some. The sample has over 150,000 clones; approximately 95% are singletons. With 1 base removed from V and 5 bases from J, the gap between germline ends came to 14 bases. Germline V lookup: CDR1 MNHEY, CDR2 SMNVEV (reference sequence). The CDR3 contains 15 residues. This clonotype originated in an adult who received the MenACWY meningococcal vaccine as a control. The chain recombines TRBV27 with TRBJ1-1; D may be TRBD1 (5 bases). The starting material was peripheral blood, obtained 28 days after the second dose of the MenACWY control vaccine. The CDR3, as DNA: TGTGCCAGCAGTTTATTGGGGGAAGGACGAACTGAAGCTTTCTTT. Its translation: CASSLLGEGRTEAFF.